Many counts were recorded for the clone carrying this T cell receptor beta chain. Its matching antigen is unknown. The germline V gene has CDR1 SQVTM and CDR2 ANQGSEA. The CDR3 extends over 13 amino acids. Trimming removed 6 bases at V and 5 bases at J, with 17 bases between. The sample comes from a study of CD8 T cells in ankylosing spondylitis. Libraries for TCR beta were made by quantitative 5'-RACE with molecular barcodes. TCRdb recomputed calls from the 5' RACE reads with MiXCR, one row per CDR3 protein. The sample yields about 450,000 distinct CDR3 sequences, 25% to 30% seen once. Study-level findings and limits: In ankylosing spondylitis blood, a motif of fewer than 10 highly homologous TCR beta variants appeared characteristic.

The chain combines TRBV29-1 with TRBJ2-7, with D perhaps matching TRBD1 (5 bases). Specimen: blood, either unsorted or a sorted T cell fraction (not recorded which). The sequence was obtained from a male donor with ankylosing spondylitis. In DNA form, the CDR3 reads TGCAGCGTGACCCTAGGTCAGGGTCACGAGCAGTACTTC. Amino acid sequence: CSVTLGQGHEQYF.